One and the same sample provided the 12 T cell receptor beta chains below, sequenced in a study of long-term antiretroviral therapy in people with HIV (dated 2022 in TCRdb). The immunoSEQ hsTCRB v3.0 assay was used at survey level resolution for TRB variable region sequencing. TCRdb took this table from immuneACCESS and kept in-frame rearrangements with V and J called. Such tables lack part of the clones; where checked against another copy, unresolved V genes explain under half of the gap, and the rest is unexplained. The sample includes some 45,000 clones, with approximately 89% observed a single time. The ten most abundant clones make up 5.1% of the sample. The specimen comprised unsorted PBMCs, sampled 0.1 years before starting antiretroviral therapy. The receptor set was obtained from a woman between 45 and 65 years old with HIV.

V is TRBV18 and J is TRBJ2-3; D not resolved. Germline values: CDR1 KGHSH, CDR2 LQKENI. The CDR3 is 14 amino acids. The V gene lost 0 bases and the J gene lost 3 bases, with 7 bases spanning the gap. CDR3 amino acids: CASSPPAWTDTQYF. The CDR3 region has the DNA TGTGCCAGCTCACCACCAGCGTGGACAGATACGCAGTATTTT. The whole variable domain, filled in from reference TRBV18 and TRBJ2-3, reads NAGVMQNPRHLVRRRGQEARLRCSPMKGHSHVYWYRQLPEEGLKFMVYLQKENIIDESGMPKERFSAEFPKEGPSILRIQQVVRGDSAAYFCASSPPAWTDTQYFGPGTRLTVL.

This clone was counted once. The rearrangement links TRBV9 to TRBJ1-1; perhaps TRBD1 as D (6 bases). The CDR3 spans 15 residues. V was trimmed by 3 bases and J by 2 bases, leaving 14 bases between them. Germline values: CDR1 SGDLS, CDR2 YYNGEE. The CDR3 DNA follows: TGTGCCAGCAGCGCCTCGGACAGTCCAAACACTGAAGCTTTCTTT. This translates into CASSASDSPNTEAFF.

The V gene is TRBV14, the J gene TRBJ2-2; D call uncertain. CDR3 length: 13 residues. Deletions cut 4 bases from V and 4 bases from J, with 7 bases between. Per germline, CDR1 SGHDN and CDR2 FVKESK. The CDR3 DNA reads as TGTGCCAGCAGCCCACGAGGCACCGGGGAGCTGTTTTTT. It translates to CASSPRGTGELFF.

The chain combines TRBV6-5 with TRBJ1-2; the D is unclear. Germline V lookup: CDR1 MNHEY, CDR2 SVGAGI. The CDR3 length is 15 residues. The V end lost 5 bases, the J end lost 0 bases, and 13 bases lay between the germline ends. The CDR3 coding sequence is TGTGCCAGCAGTCCAGCGGGAGGAGCTAACTATGGCTACACCTTC. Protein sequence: CASSPAGGANYGYTF.

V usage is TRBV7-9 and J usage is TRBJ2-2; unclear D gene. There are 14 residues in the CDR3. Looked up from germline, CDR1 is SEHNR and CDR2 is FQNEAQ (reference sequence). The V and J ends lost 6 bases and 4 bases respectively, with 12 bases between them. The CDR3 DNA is TGTGCCAGCAGTTGGGGATCGAGCACCGGGGAGCTGTTTTTT. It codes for CASSWGSSTGELFF.

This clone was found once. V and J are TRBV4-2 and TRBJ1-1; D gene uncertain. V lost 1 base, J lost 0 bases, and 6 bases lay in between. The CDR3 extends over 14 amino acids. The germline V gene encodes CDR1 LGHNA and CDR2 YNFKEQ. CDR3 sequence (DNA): TGTGCCAGCAGCCAAGTCTCCCTGAACACTGAAGCTTTCTTT. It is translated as CASSQVSLNTEAFF.

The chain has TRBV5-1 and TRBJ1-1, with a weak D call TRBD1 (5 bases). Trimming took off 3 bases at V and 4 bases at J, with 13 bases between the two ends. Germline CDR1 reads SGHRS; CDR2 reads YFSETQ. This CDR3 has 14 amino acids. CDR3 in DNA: TGCGCCAGCAGCTCCGGGACCGGCGCCACTGAAGCTTTCTTT. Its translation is CASSSGTGATEAFF.

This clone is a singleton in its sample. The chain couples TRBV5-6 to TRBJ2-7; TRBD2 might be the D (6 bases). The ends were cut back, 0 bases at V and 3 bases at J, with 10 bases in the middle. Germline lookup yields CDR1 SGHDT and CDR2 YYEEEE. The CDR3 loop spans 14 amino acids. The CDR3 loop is CASSLGWGGYEQYF. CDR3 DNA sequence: TGTGCCAGCAGCTTGGGTTGGGGAGGCTACGAGCAGTACTTC.

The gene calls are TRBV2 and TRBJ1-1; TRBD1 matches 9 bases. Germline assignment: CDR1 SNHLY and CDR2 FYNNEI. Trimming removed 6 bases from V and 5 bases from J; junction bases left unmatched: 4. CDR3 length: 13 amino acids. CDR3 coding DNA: TGTGCCAGCAGGGGACAGGGATGGACTGAAGCTTTCTTT. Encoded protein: CASRGQGWTEAFF.

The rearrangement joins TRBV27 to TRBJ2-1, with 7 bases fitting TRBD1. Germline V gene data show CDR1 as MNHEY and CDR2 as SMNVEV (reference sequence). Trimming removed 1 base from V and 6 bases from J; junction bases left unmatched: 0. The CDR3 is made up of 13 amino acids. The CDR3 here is CASSLWDSNEQFF. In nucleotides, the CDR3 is TGTGCCAGCAGTTTATGGGACAGCAATGAGCAGTTCTTC.

The CDR3 DNA sequence: TGTGCCAGCTTAGGGTCCGGGGAGCAGTACTTC. Translated: CASLGSGEQYF. This chain links TRBV6-6 with TRBJ2-7, with unresolved D. Germline CDR1 reads MNHNY; CDR2 reads SVGAGI (reference sequence). The CDR3 is 11 amino acids. V was clipped by 8 bases and J by 7 bases, with 12 bases between them.

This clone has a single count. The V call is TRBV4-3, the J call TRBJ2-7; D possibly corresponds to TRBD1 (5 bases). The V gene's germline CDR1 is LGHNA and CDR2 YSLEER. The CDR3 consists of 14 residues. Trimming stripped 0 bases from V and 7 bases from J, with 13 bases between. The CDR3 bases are TGCGCCAGCAGCCAAGATAGCAGGGTTAGGGAGCAGTACTTC. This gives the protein CASSQDSRVREQYF.